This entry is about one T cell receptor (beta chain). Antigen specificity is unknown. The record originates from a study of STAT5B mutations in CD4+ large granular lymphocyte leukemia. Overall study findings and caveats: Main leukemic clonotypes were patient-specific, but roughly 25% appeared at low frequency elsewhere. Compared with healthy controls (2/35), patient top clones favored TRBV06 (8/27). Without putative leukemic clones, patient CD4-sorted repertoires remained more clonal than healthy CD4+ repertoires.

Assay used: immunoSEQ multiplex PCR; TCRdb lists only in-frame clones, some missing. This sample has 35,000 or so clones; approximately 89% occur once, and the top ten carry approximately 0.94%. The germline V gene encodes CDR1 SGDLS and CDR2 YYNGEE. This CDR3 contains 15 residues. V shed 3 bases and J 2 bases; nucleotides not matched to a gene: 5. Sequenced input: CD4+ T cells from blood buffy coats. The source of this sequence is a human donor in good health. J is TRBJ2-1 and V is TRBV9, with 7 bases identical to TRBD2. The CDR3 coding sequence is TGTGCCAGCAGCGCGCGACTAGCTCCCTACAATGAGCAGTTCTTC. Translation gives CASSARLAPYNEQFF.